Below, 25 T cell receptor beta chains from the same sample are listed, as sequenced in a study of vaccination and CD4 T cells after COVID-19. These receptors have no identified antigens. Treatment defined: 10-day PBMC culture with coronavirus spike peptide pools or control peptides (ViraFEST assay). Scientists ran DNA taken from cultured CD4+ T cells through the Oncomine TCR Beta short-read assay for sequencing. A single record per CDR3 protein comes from TCRdb applying MiXCR to the PCR reads. The sample has under 25,000 distinct CDR3 sequences; roughly two fifths are singletons. Here the sequenced sample was CD4+ T cells from blood, cultured in vitro, taken after SARS-CoV-2 vaccination. The receptors come from a human donor who had recovered from COVID-19.

The CDR3 coding sequence is TGCAGTGGCACAATCCATGAGCAGTTCTTC. It yields the protein CSGTIHEQFF. This sequence joins TRBV20-1 and TRBJ2-1; D gene unclear. Trimming left V 7 bases short and J 8 bases short, with 9 bases between. The germline CDR1 and CDR2 sequences are DFQATT and SNEGSKA (reference sequence). The CDR3 has 10 amino acids.

In nucleotides, the CDR3 is TGTGCCAGTTCCCTCCGCGGGGGCGATGGGGGCTACACCTTC. This gives the protein CASSLRGGDGGYTF. This chain connects TRBV6-2 or TRBV6-3 to TRBJ1-2; D is possibly TRBD1 (6 bases). This CDR3 is 14 amino acids long. Germline loops: CDR1 MNHEY, CDR2 SVGEGT. Trimming removed 9 bases at V and 8 bases at J, with 22 bases between.

This rearrangement joins TRBV7-2 to TRBJ2-7, with unresolved D. Between the trimmed V and J ends, which lost 8 bases and 0 bases, there was a span of 11 bases. There are 13 residues in the CDR3. Germline values: CDR1 SGHTA, CDR2 FQGNSA. CDR3 loop: CASGLLSSYEQYF. DNA for the CDR3: TGTGCCAGCGGCCTTCTGAGCTCCTACGAGCAGTACTTC. The full variable domain, rest sourced from reference TRBV7-2 and TRBJ2-7, is GAGVSQSPSNKVTEKGKDVELRCDPISGHTALYWYRQSLGQGLEFLIYFQGNSAPDKSGLPSDRFSAERTGGSVSTLTIQRTQQEDSAVYLCASGLLSSYEQYFGPGTRLTVT.

The J gene is TRBJ2-1, the V gene TRBV6-7; D might be TRBD2 (6 bases). TRBV6-7 is given ORF status, its function remaining uncertain. CDR3 length: 16 residues. Trimming shortened V by 2 bases and J by 5 bases, and 16 bases separated the two germline ends. The DNA of the CDR3 is TGTGCCAGCAGTTACCTGTGGCTAGCGAGGGACAATGAGCAGTTCTTC. This translates into CASSYLWLARDNEQFF.

As regards this clonotype: One junction end does not reproduce the germline sequence, and a read error may be involved. V and J are TRBV5-3 and TRBJ1-2; D gene uncertain. TRBV5-3 belongs to the ORF category, with a function that is uncertain. The CDR3 has 15 residues. The CDR3 is CASSLALRVNYGYTF. CDR3 nucleotides: TGTGCCAGCAGCTTGGCCCTGCGGGTTAACTATGGCTACACCTTC.

This clonotype appeared a few times. The chain is built from TRBV27 and TRBJ1-5, with a tentative D call TRBD1 (5 bases). The V gene's germline CDR1 is MNHEY and CDR2 SMNVEV (reference sequence). The CDR3 contains 17 residues. Trimming cost V 6 bases and J 6 bases, with 24 bases left between them. This CDR3 is CASSGSPGQGRGQPQHF. The CDR3 nucleotides are TGTGCCAGCAGCGGATCTCCCGGCCAGGGTCGAGGTCAGCCCCAGCATTTT.

The chain combines TRBV4-1 with TRBJ1-3, with a weak D call TRBD1 (5 bases). The length of the CDR3 is 15 residues. Germline lookup yields CDR1 MGHRA and CDR2 YSYEKL. The germline V and J ends were trimmed by 0 bases and 0 bases, with 6 bases remaining between them. CDR3 protein: CASSQEDTSGNTIYF. For the CDR3, the DNA is TGCGCCAGCAGCCAAGAGGACACCTCTGGAAACACCATATATTTT.

The chain couples TRBV7-8 to TRBJ1-1; D gene unclear. Germline V gene data show CDR1 as SGHVS and CDR2 as FQNEAQ. Trimming shortened V by 2 bases and J by 0 bases, and 10 bases separated the two germline ends. The CDR3 is made up of 15 amino acids. The CDR3 protein is CASSLSRAMNTEAFF. The CDR3 coding sequence is TGTGCCAGCAGCTTATCTCGGGCTATGAACACTGAAGCTTTCTTT. Complete variable domain (other parts from reference TRBV7-8 and TRBJ1-1): GAGVSQSPRYKVAKRGQDVALRCDPISGHVSLFWYQQALGQGPEFLTYFQNEAQLDKSGLPSDRFFAERPEGSVSTLKIQRTQQEDSAVYLCASSLSRAMNTEAFFGQGTRLTVV.

V is TRBV25-1 and J is TRBJ2-5; D unclear. V was cut by 6 bases and J by 2 bases, with 13 bases left in between. There are 14 residues in the CDR3. Germline CDR1 and CDR2: MGHDK and SYGVNS. The CDR3 DNA reads as TGTGCCAGCAGCCCCGGACGGTCACAAGAGACCCAGTACTTC. Protein: CASSPGRSQETQYF.

This clonotype has more than one count but fewer than ten. The chain is built from TRBV20-1 and TRBJ1-2; 8 positions agree with TRBD1. The CDR3 consists of 17 residues. V lost 3 bases, J lost 7 bases, and 19 bases stayed unmatched. Germline V gene data show CDR1 as DFQATT and CDR2 as SNEGSKA (reference sequence). CDR3 sequence (DNA): TGCAGTGCTAGTGAATATGGGACAGGAGACCTATTACGTGGCTACACCTTC. It yields the protein CSASEYGTGDLLRGYTF.

The rearrangement links TRBV7-9 to TRBJ1-1; 8 nucleotides match TRBD1. Trimming cost V 6 bases and J 11 bases; bases outside gene matches: 14. Germline CDR1 is SEHNR and CDR2 is FQNEAQ (reference sequence). This CDR3 has 14 residues. The chain's CDR3 is CASSSDRGRLRAFF. The DNA of the CDR3 is TGTGCCAGCAGTTCCGACAGGGGACGACTCCGGGCTTTCTTT.

The V and J genes are TRBV5-1 and TRBJ1-2; tentative D call: TRBD1 (5 bases). Trimming cost V 2 bases and J 1 base, with 12 bases left between them. Per germline, CDR1 SGHRS and CDR2 YFSETQ. This CDR3 contains 15 residues. CDR3 DNA: TGCGCCAGCAGCTTCGACAGTGTGGGTAACTATGGCTACACCTTC. This codes for CASSFDSVGNYGYTF. Full variable domain (rest looked up from reference TRBV5-1 and TRBJ1-2): KAGVTQTPRYLIKTRGQQVTLSCSPISGHRSVSWYQQTPGQGLQFLFEYFSETQRNKGNFPGRFSGRQFSNSRSEMNVSTLELGDSALYLCASSFDSVGNYGYTFGSGTRLTVV.

This clonotype was counted a few times. As DNA, the CDR3 is TGTGCCAGCAGCCTTCGGGGGACGGGGGGACCCTCTGACCCCCTCCACTTT. It yields the protein CASSLRGTGGPSDPLHF. The chain uses TRBV6-1 and TRBJ1-6; maybe TRBD1 (5 bases). Trimming removed 6 bases from V and 13 bases from J, with 28 bases in between. This CDR3 contains 17 residues. In germline, CDR1 is MNHNS, CDR2 SASEGT.

The chain employs TRBV19 and TRBJ2-3; 8 bases map to TRBD2. This CDR3 is built from 16 residues. With V trimmed by 5 bases and J by 2 bases, 9 bases remained unmatched. Germline CDR1 and CDR2: LNHDA and SQIVND (reference sequence). The chain's CDR3 is CASSATGTRITDTQYF. CDR3 sequence (DNA): TGTGCCAGTAGTGCAACCGGGACTAGGATCACAGATACGCAGTATTTT.

This clonotype was seen just once. The chain employs TRBV6-2 or TRBV6-3 and TRBJ2-7; 8 bases agree with TRBD1. Trimming at V came to 6 bases and at J to 2 bases, leaving 9 bases not matched to a gene. From germline, CDR1 is MNHEY and CDR2 SVGEGT. The CDR3 is 15 amino acids. The DNA for the CDR3 is TGTGCCAGCAGCCAAAGCTTGACAGGGGCCTACGAGCAGTACTTC. Translating it yields CASSQSLTGAYEQYF.

The V and J genes are TRBV23-1 and TRBJ1-3; D uncertain. TRBV23-1 falls under the ORF class, with uncertain function. Trimming removed 0 bases from V and 0 bases from J, with 6 bases in between. CDR3 length equals 15 residues. The DNA of the CDR3 is TGCGCCAGCAGTCAATCAAACAACTCTGGAAACACCATATATTTT. Encoded protein: CASSQSNNSGNTIYF.

The V call is TRBV20-1, the J call TRBJ2-5; possibly TRBD2 for D (5 bases). There are 14 residues in the CDR3. V was pared by 1 base and J by 1 base, with 10 bases between. Germline V gene data show CDR1 as DFQATT and CDR2 as SNEGSKA (reference sequence). CDR3 nucleotides: TGCAGTGCTAGAGGGAATCGGGGCCAAGAGACCCAGTACTTC. Translating gives CSARGNRGQETQYF.

The chain has TRBV5-7 and TRBJ1-2; 8 positions agree with TRBD1. TRBV5-7 counts as an open reading frame of uncertain function. With 4 bases clipped from V and 5 bases from J, the junction kept 7 bases outside the gene matches. The CDR3 spans 14 residues. In DNA, the CDR3 is TGTGCCAGCAGCCTCGACAGGGGTGGGTATGGCTACACCTTC. Translated, it gives CASSLDRGGYGYTF.

This clonotype was picked up a small number of times. The chain joins TRBV28 to TRBJ1-1, with 12 bases that match TRBD1. Losses at the gene ends were 7 bases for V and 5 bases for J; bases not matched to a gene: 11. Germline lookup yields CDR1 MDHEN and CDR2 SYDVKM. This CDR3 is 16 amino acids long. The CDR3 here is CASTPGQGARWTEAFF. DNA for the CDR3: TGTGCCAGCACACCGGGACAGGGGGCGAGGTGGACTGAAGCTTTCTTT.

This clonotype came up a few times. The chain is built from TRBV7-3 and TRBJ1-1, with TRBD1 matching over 8 bases. The V and J ends lost 4 bases and 0 bases, in that order; junction bases with no gene match: 7. The germline gives CDR1 SGHTA, CDR2 FQGTGA. CDR3 length: 16 residues. The CDR3 DNA reads as TGTGCCAGCAGCTCTGTTCCGGGACAGGTGAACACTGAAGCTTTCTTT. It is translated as CASSSVPGQVNTEAFF.

In its sample, this clonotype was seen a few times. V and J are TRBV7-2 and TRBJ1-2; D might be TRBD1 (6 bases). The germline gives CDR1 SGHTA, CDR2 FQGNSA. The CDR3 runs 19 residues. V dropped 7 bases and J dropped 5 bases, with 32 bases sitting between them. In DNA form, the CDR3 reads TGTGCCAGCAACCACAATCCTAATTGGGGGCCCGGGTTTAGGTATGGCTACACCTTC. Translation gives CASNHNPNWGPGFRYGYTF.

This clonotype came up a few times. The genes are TRBV6-1 and TRBJ2-1, with D possibly matching TRBD1 (5 bases). Germline-derived CDR1 and CDR2 are MNHNS and SASEGT. The V end was cut by 5 bases, the J end by 9 bases, with 11 bases between. This CDR3 has 12 residues. The chain's CDR3 is CASSITGPEQFF. Here the CDR3 DNA reads TGTGCCAGCAGTATAACAGGACCTGAGCAGTTCTTC.

This clonotype is a singleton in its sample. This chain joins TRBV7-2 and TRBJ2-7; the D gene is possibly TRBD2 (6 bases). V lost 8 bases and J lost 0, with 11 bases in between. Germline CDR1 and CDR2: SGHTA and FQGNSA. This CDR3 has 13 amino acids. CDR3 protein: CASGRPSSYEQYF. The CDR3, as DNA: TGTGCCAGCGGGAGGCCTAGCTCCTACGAGCAGTACTTC.

This clonotype was seen a handful of times. The chain links TRBV20-1 to TRBJ2-2, with 8 bases lining up with TRBD1. The CDR3 has 14 residues. Germline CDR1 DFQATT, CDR2 SNEGSKA (reference sequence). J was trimmed by 3 bases and V by 6 bases; bases with no gene match: 6. The CDR3 reads CSAVDRGDTGELFF. The CDR3 coding sequence is TGCAGTGCCGTTGACAGGGGCGACACCGGGGAGCTGTTTTTT.

By sample fraction, this clonotype is medium-sized (0.01 to 0.1%). The V and J genes are TRBV20-1 and TRBJ1-1; D is unresolved. This CDR3 is 11 amino acids long. V dropped 4 bases and J dropped 2 bases, with 5 bases sitting between them. Germline CDR1 and CDR2: DFQATT and SNEGSKA (reference sequence). The CDR3 region has the DNA TGCAGTGCTAAGGGAAACACTGAAGCTTTCTTT. This translates into CSAKGNTEAFF.